The present T cell receptor beta chain was sequenced within a study of OX40 agonist ivuxolimab in advanced cancers. Study details: Patients were treated with intravenous ivuxolimab, dosed at 0.01 to 10 mg/kg and infused every 2 weeks. From roughly 20 to 85 years was the age range, with a mean of approximately 63 years, and 65% to 90% were male. Study outcomes and limitations: There were, on average, more expanded clones in CD8+ T cells than in CD4+. Dosing at 0.1 to 3.0 mg/kg was accompanied by clonal expansion of CD4+ and CD8+ blood T cells by week 6.

About this clone itself: Its antigen remains unidentified.

Germline CDR1 SEHNR, CDR2 FQNEAQ (reference sequence). V lost 2 bases and J lost 6, with 10 bases in between. The CDR3 sequence is 13 residues long. Profiled with immunoSEQ multiplex PCR; TCRdb holds only in-frame clones, not every one. Among about 66,000 clones, 70% to 90% were seen once, and the ten largest hold around 0.68%. The chain joins TRBV7-9 to TRBJ1-1; a weak D match, TRBD1 (5 bases). The receptor was isolated from an adult with an advanced solid tumor such as melanoma, head and neck, liver or kidney cancer. The sequencing here drew on CD4+ or CD8+ T cells sorted from blood, taken in a trial of the OX40 agonist ivuxolimab. The CDR3: CASSLTQGSEAFF. CDR3 sequence (DNA): TGTGCCAGCAGCTTAACCCAGGGCTCTGAAGCTTTCTTT.